This T cell receptor (beta chain) was profiled in a study of T cell responses to AZD1222 COVID-19 vaccine. Study observations and caveats: The study found vaccine-associated CD4 TCRs spanning spike, dominant at 160-218 and 743-854. Reports indicate that nearly half of spike-specific TCRs are directed at unmutated variant regions.

V lost 6 bases to trimming and J lost 6 bases, with 33 bases between them. This CDR3 contains 20 residues. The germline gives CDR1 MNHEY, CDR2 SVGEGT. Sequenced by immunoSEQ multiplex PCR; TCRdb stores in-frame clones only, minus some. The sample has some 130,000 clones, about 85% seen once. A word on this clone: Its antigen is not known.

This clonotype was obtained from an adult who received the AZD1222 COVID-19 vaccine. This chain uses TRBV6-2 or TRBV6-3 with TRBJ1-5, with D tentatively TRBD1 (5 bases). Material: peripheral blood, obtained 28 days after the second AZD1222 dose. CDR3 DNA sequence: TGTGCCAGCAGCGGGAGCAAAAGGCAGGGCAACCCCTCTGTGTCTCAGCCCCAGCATTTT. This translates into CASSGSKRQGNPSVSQPQHF.